The TCR beta chain under discussion was sequenced for a study of Ad26.COV2.S vaccination and SARS-CoV-2 variants. The study, taken as a whole, reports: Estimates derived from TCR breadth and depth analyses may have underestimated total T cell responses.

With V trimmed by 6 bases and J by 7 bases, 9 bases remained unmatched. Per germline, CDR1 SQVTM and CDR2 ANQGSEA. This CDR3 region has 13 residues. Stated treatment: some 20 received Ad26.COV2.S at low or high dose, single or two shots; about 5 received placebo; per-sample allocation not given. It was on day 63 after the first vaccine or placebo injection that samples were taken. It was an adult aged 18-55 years in Boston who was the donor. Wuhan-strain SARS-CoV-2 spike was expressed by the Ad26 vector that made up the vaccine. Details on this clone: Its target is not known.

Clones were read by immunoSEQ multiplex PCR, and TCRdb kept only the in-frame ones, dropping some. The sample has roughly 380,000 clones, roughly 84% seen once. The receptor was derived from a person between 18 and 65 years old who received the Ad26.COV2.S COVID-19 vaccine or a placebo. The V and J genes are TRBV29-1 and TRBJ1-1, with TRBD1 matching 9 bases. Source: peripheral blood, taken in a trial of Ad26.COV2.S vaccine versus placebo. The CDR3 here is CSVLGQGPNEAFF. The CDR3 region has the DNA TGCAGCGTCTTGGGACAGGGCCCCAATGAAGCTTTCTTT.